This T cell receptor (beta chain) stems from a study of T cells after yellow fever vaccination. The CDR3 has 16 amino acids. Trimming took 1 base from V and 6 from J, leaving 18 bases between them. Germline assignment: CDR1 DFQATT and CDR2 SNEGSKA (reference sequence). There are many counts of this clonotype. UMIs and a universal primer site were added when TCR cDNA was made by 5'RACE template switching. TCRdb re-derived calls from the 5' RACE reads in MiXCR, one entry per CDR3 protein. The repertoire holds around 320,000 distinct CDR3 sequences, with around 4.5% as singletons. This receptor was identified in a man between 18 and 29 years old who received the YFV17D yellow fever vaccine. The sequenced sample was PBMCs, obtained 15 days after the yellow fever booster vaccination. The chain couples TRBV20-1 to TRBJ2-2, with a weak D call TRBD2 (7 bases). CDR3 sequence: CSARGSRGAGSGELFF. CDR3 nucleotide sequence: TGCAGTGCTAGAGGATCCCGGGGGGCTGGGTCCGGGGAGCTGTTTTTT.